These 25 T cell receptor beta chains share one sample of origin, sequenced in a study of T cell repertoires in cytomegalovirus infection. TCRdb passed the reads through MiXCR, listing each CDR3 protein once. The data hold 600,000 to 800,000 distinct CDR3 sequences, with approximately 25% observed a single time. Sequenced input: CD8+ T cells from PBMCs. The receptor set was obtained from a human donor in good health (CMV status not recorded). Some clones in this sample may be carry-over from other donors' samples.

This clonotype was seen more than once but under ten times. J is TRBJ2-1 and V is TRBV7-6; the D gene is possibly TRBD1 (6 bases). This CDR3 comprises 15 residues. Per the germline V gene, CDR1 is SGHVS and CDR2 is FNYEAQ. The V end was cut by 4 bases, the J end by 0 bases, with 10 bases between. DNA of the CDR3: TGTGCCAGCAGCTACCGGGACAACTCCTACAATGAGCAGTTCTTC. Translated: CASSYRDNSYNEQFF.

As regards this clonotype: An end of the junction differs from the germline gene, which may be a read error. This rearrangement joins TRBV15 to TRBJ2-3; TRBD2 aligns across 7 bases. Looked up from germline, CDR1 is LNHNV and CDR2 is YYDKDF (reference sequence). CDR3 size: 17 residues. The CDR3 nucleotides read TGTGCCACCAGCAGAGATGGGAGGCTAGCGGTCACAAATACGCAGTATTTT. It specifies CATSRDGRLAVTNTQYF.

V usage is TRBV5-6 and J usage is TRBJ2-3, with no clear D. There are 12 residues in the CDR3. CDR1 is SGHDT and CDR2 is YYEEEE in the germline V gene. The V gene lost 1 base and the J gene lost 5 bases, with 5 bases spanning the gap. DNA of the CDR3: TGTGCCAGCAGCTTGCGGCTAGATACGCAGTATTTT. It yields the protein CASSLRLDTQYF. The entire variable domain, with the rest obtained from reference TRBV5-6 and TRBJ2-3, is as follows: DAGVTQSPTHLIKTRGQQVTLRCSPKSGHDTVSWYQQALGQGPQFIFQYYEEEERQRGNFPDRFSGHQFPNYSSELNVNALLLGDSALYLCASSLRLDTQYFGPGTRLTVL.

For this clonotype: A clone one base away is much larger, so this may be a read error. The chain carries TRBV7-8 and TRBJ2-3; no clear D. Deletions cut 5 bases from V and 2 bases from J, with 14 bases between. Germline lookup yields CDR1 SGHVS and CDR2 FQNEAQ. The CDR3 contains 15 residues. The CDR3 sequence is CASSTTTIDTDTQYF. CDR3 DNA sequence: TGTGCCAGCAGCACGACAACCATTGACACAGATACGCAGTATTTT.

A word on this clonotype: Germline is not matched at one junction end, which may reflect a read error. The V call is TRBV14, the J call TRBJ2-2, with 7 bases matching TRBD2. The CDR3 contains 16 residues. In germline, CDR1 is SGHDN, CDR2 FVKESK. Here the CDR3 DNA reads TGTGTCAGCAGCCAAGACATCACCGGGAGGTCCGGGGAGCTGTTTTTT. It is translated as CVSSQDITGRSGELFF.

The rearrangement links TRBV6-2 or TRBV6-3 to TRBJ1-2, with D perhaps TRBD1 (5 bases). Germline-derived CDR1 and CDR2 are MNHEY and SVGEGT. Trimming stripped 2 bases from V and 4 bases from J, with 8 bases between. The length of the CDR3 is 13 residues. Here the CDR3 reads CASSYAGGYGYTF. The DNA of the CDR3 is TGTGCCAGCAGTTACGCTGGGGGCTATGGCTACACCTTC.

There are many counts of this clonotype. The chain couples TRBV19 to TRBJ2-2; 7 bases agree with TRBD1. This CDR3 has 16 residues. Germline V gene data show CDR1 as LNHDA and CDR2 as SQIVND (reference sequence). The trim removed 5 bases at V and 1 base at J, leaving 7 bases unmatched. The CDR3 sequence: CASSEGTVENTGELFF. CDR3 bases: TGTGCCAGTAGTGAAGGGACAGTAGAGAACACCGGGGAGCTGTTTTTT.

The J gene is TRBJ2-1, the V gene TRBV28, with TRBD1 matching 7 bases. The V gene's germline CDR1 is MDHEN and CDR2 SYDVKM. The trim removed 2 bases at V and 8 bases at J, leaving 3 bases unmatched. The CDR3 has 13 amino acids. The CDR3: CASSLTGDHEQFF. For the CDR3, the DNA is TGTGCCAGCAGTTTAACAGGGGACCATGAGCAGTTCTTC.

Turning to this clonotype: With a much larger clone just one base away, this may be a read error. The chain is built from TRBV20-1 and TRBJ2-5; D gene unclear. Germline CDR1 is DFQATT and CDR2 is SNEGSKA (reference sequence). The CDR3 is 17 amino acids. CDR3 DNA sequence: TGCAGTGCCCCACTACGCAGGAGTTTTATGTACCAAGAGACCCACTACTTC. Translation gives CSAPLRRSFMYQETHYF.

This CDR3 is CASSQGKWTEAFF. In DNA, the CDR3 is TGCGCCAGCAGCCAAGGCAAATGGACTGAAGCTTTCTTT. The genes are TRBV4-1 and TRBJ1-1; D gene uncertain. The CDR3 is 13 amino acids. Germline V lookup: CDR1 MGHRA, CDR2 YSYEKL. Trimming removed 1 base from V and 5 bases from J, with 8 bases in between.

This chain uses TRBV20-1 with TRBJ2-1, with D uncertain. CDR1 is DFQATT, CDR2 SNEGSKA, per germline (reference sequence). This CDR3 contains 14 residues. Trimming left V 5 bases short and J 6 bases short, with 17 bases between. This chain's CDR3 is CSAPGPLGTNEQFF. CDR3 coding DNA: TGCAGTGCTCCCGGACCCCTCGGAACCAATGAGCAGTTCTTC.

This clonotype was detected ten times or more. The chain carries TRBV6-6 and TRBJ2-5; possible D gene TRBD1, 6 bases. V lost 10 bases to trimming and J lost 4 bases, with 10 bases between them. Per the germline V gene, CDR1 is MNHNY and CDR2 is SVGAGI (reference sequence). The CDR3 spans 11 residues. The CDR3 DNA follows: TGTGCCACCACGGACAGAGAGACCCAGTACTTC. Translating it yields CATTDRETQYF.

Only one count was recorded for this clonotype. The chain employs TRBV5-6 and TRBJ1-4, with D unresolved. With 6 bases removed from V and 2 bases from J, the gap between germline ends came to 11 bases. Germline V CDR1 and CDR2: SGHDT, YYEEEE. CDR3 length: 14 amino acids. This CDR3 reads CASNFPSTNEKLFF. The CDR3 DNA is TGTGCCAGCAACTTCCCGAGTACTAATGAAAAACTGTTTTTT. The complete variable domain, with remaining parts taken from reference TRBV5-6 and TRBJ1-4, reads DAGVTQSPTHLIKTRGQQVTLRCSPKSGHDTVSWYQQALGQGPQFIFQYYEEEERQRGNFPDRFSGHQFPNYSSELNVNALLLGDSALYLCASNFPSTNEKLFFGSGTQLSVL.

This clonotype was counted many times. The chain combines TRBV11-2 with TRBJ1-4, with D perhaps matching TRBD1 (6 bases). Germline-derived CDR1 and CDR2 are SGHAT and FQNNGV. The CDR3 totals 15 residues. The V end was cut by 6 bases, the J end by 7 bases, with 18 bases between. The CDR3 DNA reads TGTGCCAGCAGTCGCCGGGACACAAGACCTGAAAAACTGTTTTTT. Amino acids: CASSRRDTRPEKLFF.

This chain joins TRBV12-3 or TRBV12-4 and TRBJ2-1; 8 bases map to TRBD2. This CDR3 contains 14 residues. Trimming took 1 base from V and 7 from J; bases not matched to a gene: 3. The CDR3 region is CASSLGGLVNEQFF. CDR3 coding DNA: TGTGCCAGCAGTTTAGGGGGACTAGTGAATGAGCAGTTCTTC.

This clonotype was recorded many times. The rearrangement joins TRBV4-1 to TRBJ2-7; D uncertain. The CDR3 length is 15 residues. Deletions cut 0 bases from V and 2 bases from J, with 11 bases between. CDR1 MGHRA and CDR2 YSYEKL come from the germline V gene. DNA of the CDR3: TGCGCCAGCAGCCAAGATCCCAGCCTTGCCTACGAGCAGTACTTC. Protein sequence: CASSQDPSLAYEQYF.

V and J are TRBV28 and TRBJ1-1, with D possibly matching TRBD1 (6 bases). The ends were cut back, 5 bases at V and 6 bases at J, with 19 bases in the middle. CDR3 length equals 15 residues. Germline CDR1 reads MDHEN; CDR2 reads SYDVKM. The CDR3 region has the DNA TGTGCCAGCAGTGCCTTGGGGACATTTACCCCTGAAGCTTTCTTT. Translated, it gives CASSALGTFTPEAFF.

The chain links TRBV9 to TRBJ1-2, with 10 bases lining up with TRBD1. Trimming removed 5 bases from V and 5 bases from J; junction bases left unmatched: 9. Germline-derived CDR1 and CDR2 are SGDLS and YYNGEE. The CDR3 contains 15 residues. Here the CDR3 reads CASSASRTGGYGYTF. Written as DNA, the CDR3 is TGTGCCAGCAGTGCGTCTAGGACAGGGGGATATGGCTACACCTTC.

The V and J genes are TRBV7-3 and TRBJ2-5; D is possibly TRBD2 (6 bases). The V gene's germline CDR1 is SGHTA and CDR2 FQGTGA. Trimming removed 0 bases at V and 3 bases at J, with 11 bases between. The CDR3 is 15 amino acids. CDR3 sequence (DNA): TGTGCCAGCAGCTTAACGGGGGGTGTTAAAGAGACCCAGTACTTC. Translation gives CASSLTGGVKETQYF. The complete variable domain, with remaining parts taken from reference TRBV7-3 and TRBJ2-5, reads GAGVSQTPSNKVTEKGKYVELRCDPISGHTALYWYRQSLGQGPEFLIYFQGTGAADDSGLPNDRFFAVRPEGSVSTLKIQRTERGDSAVYLCASSLTGGVKETQYFGPGTRLLVL.

The rearrangement joins TRBV15 to TRBJ2-1; 9 nucleotides agree with TRBD2. Germline CDR1 LNHNV, CDR2 YYDKDF (reference sequence). V shed 5 bases and J 8 bases; nucleotides not matched to a gene: 7. The CDR3 has 14 amino acids. The CDR3 DNA reads as TGTGCCACCAGCGCCAGCGGGGGGATGGATGAGCAGTTCTTC. Encoded protein: CATSASGGMDEQFF.

This clonotype was observed a handful of times. This chain links TRBV3-1 with TRBJ1-6; the D is unclear. CDR1 is LGHDT, CDR2 YNNKEL, per germline (reference sequence). Trimming pared 1 base from V and 4 bases from J, leaving 14 bases between. This CDR3 spans 17 amino acids. This chain's CDR3 is CASSQGGGHTYNSPLHF. The CDR3 DNA sequence: TGTGCCAGCAGCCAAGGAGGAGGGCACACTTATAATTCACCCCTCCACTTT.

The CDR3 coding sequence is TGCAGTGCTAGCGGGGGGACCACAGATACGCAGTATTTT. It translates to CSASGGTTDTQYF. The V call is TRBV20-1, the J call TRBJ2-3, with 7 bases fitting TRBD2. The CDR3 covers 13 residues. Per germline, CDR1 DFQATT and CDR2 SNEGSKA (reference sequence). The V and J ends lost 3 bases and 2 bases, in that order; junction bases with no gene match: 2.

This rearrangement joins TRBV9 to TRBJ2-1; 7 bases line up with TRBD2. V gave up 0 bases and J gave up 4 bases; unmatched junction bases: 13. CDR1 SGDLS and CDR2 YYNGEE come from the germline V gene. This CDR3 is 18 amino acids long. CDR3 residues: CASSVVGGGAGIYNEQFF. The CDR3 region has the DNA TGTGCCAGCAGCGTAGTGGGGGGAGGGGCTGGCATTTACAATGAGCAGTTCTTC.

V and J are TRBV28 and TRBJ2-7; 8 nucleotides agree with TRBD1. CDR3 length equals 14 residues. V trimming: 6 bases; J trimming: 6 bases; junction bases outside the gene matches: 10. Germline values: CDR1 MDHEN, CDR2 SYDVKM. The CDR3 loop is CASSPGGVWGEQYV. CDR3 in DNA: TGTGCCAGCAGCCCAGGGGGCGTCTGGGGCGAGCAGTACGTC.

The chain employs TRBV10-3 and TRBJ2-3; 15 nucleotides agree with TRBD2. CDR1 is ENHRY and CDR2 is SYGVKD in the germline V gene. Germline trimming cut 8 bases from V and 0 bases from J; bases unmatched to any gene: 3. This CDR3 contains 16 residues. The CDR3 region is CAIGGTSGGSTDTQYF. CDR3 nucleotide sequence: TGTGCCATCGGGGGGACTAGCGGGGGGAGCACAGATACGCAGTATTTT.